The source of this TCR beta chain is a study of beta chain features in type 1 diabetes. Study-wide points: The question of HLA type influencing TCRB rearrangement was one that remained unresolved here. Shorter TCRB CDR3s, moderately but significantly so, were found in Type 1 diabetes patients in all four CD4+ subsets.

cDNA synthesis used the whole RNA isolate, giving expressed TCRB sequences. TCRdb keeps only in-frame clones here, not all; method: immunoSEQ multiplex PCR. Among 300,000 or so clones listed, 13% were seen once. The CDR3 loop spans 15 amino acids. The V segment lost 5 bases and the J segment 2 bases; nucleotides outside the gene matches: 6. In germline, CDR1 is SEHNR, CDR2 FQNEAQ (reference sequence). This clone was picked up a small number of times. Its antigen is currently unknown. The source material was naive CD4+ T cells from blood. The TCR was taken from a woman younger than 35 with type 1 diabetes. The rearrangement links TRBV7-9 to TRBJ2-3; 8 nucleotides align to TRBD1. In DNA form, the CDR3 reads TGTGCCAGCAGCCTCCGGACAGGGCCCACAGATACGCAGTATTTT. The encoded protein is CASSLRTGPTDTQYF.